This entry lists 18 T cell receptor beta chains sequenced from one sample in a study of blood T cell repertoires in COVID-19. The assay was immunoSEQ multiplex PCR, and TCRdb's table has in-frame clones only and misses some. The sample records over 200,000 clones, about 84% being singletons. Sequenced material: PBMCs or T cells enriched from blood (not recorded which). These receptors came from a man in his 60s who had recovered from COVID-19.

The rearrangement uses TRBV10-3 and TRBJ2-3; TRBD2 matches at 8 bases. J gave up 4 bases and V 5 bases, and 2 bases lay outside the gene matches. Germline lookup yields CDR1 ENHRY and CDR2 SYGVKD. This CDR3 is 13 amino acids long. In DNA, the CDR3 is TGTGCCATCAGTCGGGGGGGGTCAGATACGCAGTATTTT. Protein: CAISRGGSDTQYF.

The gene calls are TRBV24-1 and TRBJ2-3, with TRBD1 matching 12 bases. The V and J ends lost 9 bases and 4 bases, in that order; junction bases with no gene match: 4. Germline V lookup: CDR1 KGHDR, CDR2 SFDVKD. The CDR3 sequence is 14 residues long. CDR3 in DNA: TGTGCCACCGCCGGGACAGGGGGCCCAGATACGCAGTATTTT. Protein sequence: CATAGTGGPDTQYF.

A single count supports this clone. This rearrangement joins TRBV9 to TRBJ2-1, with 9 bases lining up with TRBD2. There are 16 residues in the CDR3. Germline values: CDR1 SGDLS, CDR2 YYNGEE. The V gene end was trimmed by 0 bases and the J gene end by 1 base; junction bases not matched to a gene: 2. For the CDR3, the DNA is TGTGCCAGCAGCGTAGGCGGGAGGGGGTCCTACAATGAGCAGTTCTTC. This gives the protein CASSVGGRGSYNEQFF.

The rearrangement links TRBV3-1 (or the pseudogene TRBV3-2) to TRBJ1-3, with D uncertain. Germline V lookup: CDR1 LGHDT, CDR2 YNNKEL (reference sequence). CDR3 length: 15 amino acids. V was shortened by 2 bases and J by 0 bases, with 8 bases between the two germline ends. The CDR3 spells CASSQSGSSGNTIYF. In nucleotides, the CDR3 is TGTGCCAGCAGCCAATCGGGGAGCTCTGGAAACACCATATATTTT.

V gene TRBV14 combines with J gene TRBJ2-3, with TRBD1 matching 9 bases. Germline V CDR1 and CDR2: SGHDN, FVKESK. V dropped 1 base and J dropped 3; count of bases not matched to a gene: 2. The CDR3 runs to 15 residues. CDR3 nucleotide sequence: TGTGCCAGCAGCCAAGCCGGGACAGGGACAGATACGCAGTATTTT. Translating it yields CASSQAGTGTDTQYF. Looking up the rest from reference TRBV14 and TRBJ2-3 gives the full variable domain: EAGVTQFPSHSVIEKGQTVTLRCDPISGHDNLYWYRRVMGKEIKFLLHFVKESKQDESGMPNNRFLAERTGGTYSTLKVQPAELEDSGVYFCASSQAGTGTDTQYFGPGTRLTVL.

The gene calls are TRBV12-3 or TRBV12-4 and TRBJ2-4; D possibly corresponds to TRBD1 (5 bases). The CDR3 extends over 13 amino acids. V shed 2 bases and J shed 7 bases, with 9 bases lying between them. The CDR3 DNA reads TGTGCCAGCAGTTTATTAGGGGCGAACATTCAGTACTTC. This gives the protein CASSLLGANIQYF.

The CDR3 region is CASSPGTSGGINEQYF. CDR3 nucleotides: TGTGCCAGCAGCCCAGGGACTAGCGGGGGTATCAACGAGCAGTACTTC. J is TRBJ2-7 and V is TRBV13; 14 bases fit TRBD2. Germline V gives CDR1 PRHDT, CDR2 FYEKMQ (reference sequence). CDR3 size: 16 residues. V trimming: 5 bases; J trimming: 5 bases; junction bases outside the gene matches: 8.

This clone was counted once. The rearrangement joins TRBV11-2 to TRBJ1-3, with no clear D. Trimming took 2 bases from V and 0 from J, leaving 14 bases between them. CDR1 SGHAT and CDR2 FQNNGV come from the germline V gene. This CDR3 has 17 residues. The DNA for the CDR3 is TGTGCCAGCAGCTTAAAGGAGGGCGGTTACTCTGGAAACACCATATATTTT. This sequence encodes CASSLKEGGYSGNTIYF.

This clone was seen just once. V and J are TRBV5-1 and TRBJ2-1; D is ambiguous. V was pared by 0 bases and J by 5 bases, with 6 bases between. The germline V gene has CDR1 SGHRS and CDR2 YFSETQ. This CDR3 has 13 residues. The CDR3 sequence: CASSLGADNEQFF. DNA of the CDR3: TGCGCCAGCAGCTTGGGGGCAGACAATGAGCAGTTCTTC.

This chain joins TRBV24-1 and TRBJ1-1; TRBD1 might be the D (5 bases). V lost 4 bases and J lost 4, with 9 bases in between. Germline CDR1 is KGHDR and CDR2 is SFDVKD. CDR3 length: 13 residues. The chain's CDR3 is CATSERGSTEAFF. The CDR3 nucleotides are TGTGCCACCAGTGAACGGGGGAGCACTGAAGCTTTCTTT.

V usage is TRBV6-5 and J usage is TRBJ1-4; D unclear. Trimming left V 6 bases short and J 7 bases short, with 15 bases between. The CDR3 is made up of 14 amino acids. Germline V CDR1 and CDR2: MNHEY, SVGAGI. The CDR3 spells CASSPGGSSEKLFF. The CDR3 DNA is TGTGCCAGCAGCCCGGGAGGGAGTAGTGAAAAACTGTTTTTT.

This chain uses TRBV7-3 with TRBJ2-1, with TRBD2 identical over 9 bases. The V and J ends lost 5 bases and 5 bases, in that order; junction bases with no gene match: 13. This CDR3 has 17 amino acids. Germline loops: CDR1 SGHTA, CDR2 FQGTGA. CDR3 loop: CASSIFPSGVSHNEQFF. Here the CDR3 DNA reads TGTGCCAGCAGCATTTTTCCTAGCGGGGTATCACACAATGAGCAGTTCTTC.

The chain combines TRBV10-2 with TRBJ2-7, with 10 bases that match TRBD2. The germline gives CDR1 WSHSY, CDR2 SAAADI. The V segment lost 4 bases and the J segment 1 base; nucleotides outside the gene matches: 1. The CDR3 consists of 14 residues. Here the CDR3 reads CASSVAGGSYEQYF. The DNA of the CDR3 is TGCGCCAGCAGTGTAGCGGGGGGATCCTACGAGCAGTACTTC.

This clone was observed a handful of times. This chain joins TRBV19 and TRBJ1-5; 11 bases are shared with TRBD1. CDR1 and CDR2 from the germline V gene are LNHDA and SQIVND (reference sequence). The CDR3 length is 16 residues. Unmatched junction bases numbered 8, after V lost 5 bases and J lost 5 bases. This CDR3 is CASSSRGTGGHQPQHF. The DNA for the CDR3 is TGTGCCAGTAGTTCCAGGGGGACAGGGGGGCATCAGCCCCAGCATTTT.

The chain recombines TRBV7-2 with TRBJ2-1; weak D call: TRBD2 (7 bases). Germline-derived CDR1 and CDR2 are SGHTA and FQGNSA. The CDR3 is made up of 16 amino acids. Trimming removed 1 base from V and 2 bases from J, with 12 bases in between. For the CDR3, the DNA is TGTGCCAGCAGCTTAGTCGTGGGGGGGCCCTACAATGAGCAGTTCTTC. Its translation is CASSLVVGGPYNEQFF.

The rearrangement uses TRBV9 and TRBJ1-6, with D perhaps matching TRBD1 (5 bases). V gave up 4 bases and J gave up 6 bases, with 8 bases separating them. Germline assignment: CDR1 SGDLS and CDR2 YYNGEE. This CDR3 comprises 13 residues. This chain's CDR3 is CASSIDSNSPLHF. DNA of the CDR3: TGTGCCAGCAGCATCGACAGTAATTCACCCCTCCACTTT.

V and J are TRBV24-1 and TRBJ2-5; possibly TRBD1 for D (6 bases). V lost 4 bases and J lost 6, with 11 bases in between. The CDR3 spans 13 residues. Germline V gene data show CDR1 as KGHDR and CDR2 as SFDVKD. The CDR3 DNA sequence: TGTGCCACCAGTGACAGGGGCCTAAAGACCCAGTACTTC. This sequence encodes CATSDRGLKTQYF.

The chain has TRBV2 and TRBJ2-6; TRBD2 might be the D (6 bases). Trimming took 7 bases from V and 4 from J, leaving 14 bases between them. The germline CDR1 and CDR2 sequences are SNHLY and FYNNEI. The CDR3 extends over 15 amino acids. Here the CDR3 DNA reads TGTGCCAGCACCTTGGGAGGCTGGGGGGCCAACGTCCTGACTTTC. It specifies CASTLGGWGANVLTF.